The next 20 T cell receptor beta chains were all read from a single sample in a study of T cell repertoires in cytomegalovirus infection. What these receptors recognize is not known. TCRdb reanalysed the reads using MiXCR and keeps one entry per CDR3 protein. The repertoire holds fewer than 650,000 distinct CDR3 sequences, with under 45% as singletons. Source: cultured PBMCs, taken from culture after CMV antigen stimulation. Receptors were obtained from a human donor in good health (CMV status not recorded). Some clones in this sample may be carry-over from other donors' samples.

The rearrangement links TRBV20-1 to TRBJ2-3; 10 bases are shared with TRBD2. CDR1 and CDR2 (germline): DFQATT, SNEGSKA (reference sequence). The V segment lost 6 bases and the J segment 1 base; nucleotides outside the gene matches: 4. This CDR3 is built from 14 residues. CDR3 in DNA: TGCAGTGCCCGAGGGACTAGCGGCACAGATACGCAGTATTTT. Its protein product is CSARGTSGTDTQYF.

The chain couples TRBV5-1 to TRBJ2-2; D might be TRBD1 or TRBD2, each matching 5 bases. V lost 1 base to trimming and J lost 4 bases, with 8 bases between them. The CDR3 has 14 amino acids. Germline lookup yields CDR1 SGHRS and CDR2 YFSETQ. The CDR3 spells CASSLFGGTGELFF. CDR3 coding DNA: TGCGCCAGCAGCTTGTTTGGGGGCACCGGGGAGCTGTTTTTT.

J is TRBJ2-5 and V is TRBV12-3 or TRBV12-4; D unresolved. The V end lost 3 bases, the J end lost 4 bases, and 9 bases lay between the germline ends. CDR3 length equals 13 residues. CDR3 residues: CASSFVLGETQYF. For the CDR3, the DNA is TGTGCCAGCAGTTTCGTGCTGGGAGAGACCCAGTACTTC.

This clonotype was recorded many times. The J gene is TRBJ2-3, the V gene TRBV7-9; TRBD2 is a possible D gene (6 bases). CDR3 length equals 16 residues. V was shortened by 7 bases and J by 0 bases, with 17 bases between the two germline ends. Germline loops: CDR1 SEHNR, CDR2 FQNEAQ (reference sequence). CDR3 bases: TGTGCCAGCAACCTTCCGGGACTTTCTAGCACAGATACGCAGTATTTT. The encoded protein is CASNLPGLSSTDTQYF.

The chain links TRBV7-8 to TRBJ2-3, with TRBD2 matching 8 bases. The CDR3 consists of 16 residues. CDR1 and CDR2 from the germline V gene are SGHVS and FQNEAQ. The V and J ends lost 3 bases and 3 bases, in that order; junction bases with no gene match: 8. CDR3 coding DNA: TGTGCCAGCAGCTTCTTTCCGGGACTAGAAACAGATACGCAGTATTTT. Its translation: CASSFFPGLETDTQYF.

This chain joins TRBV7-2 and TRBJ2-5; the match to TRBD1 covers 11 bases. The CDR3 totals 18 residues. The J segment lost 0 bases and the V segment lost 5 bases, leaving 11 bases of the junction unmatched. Germline CDR1 SGHTA, CDR2 FQGNSA. The CDR3 region is CASSVDPGTGGNQETQYF. CDR3 coding DNA: TGTGCCAGCAGCGTCGACCCGGGGACAGGGGGGAACCAAGAGACCCAGTACTTC.

This chain connects TRBV27 to TRBJ1-2; D is possibly TRBD1 (5 bases). CDR3 length: 15 amino acids. V was trimmed by 6 bases and J by 7 bases, leaving 21 bases between them. Per germline, CDR1 MNHEY and CDR2 SMNVEV (reference sequence). The CDR3 nucleotides are TGTGCCAGCAGGCCCCTGGGGGGGTTAGACGGTGGCTACACCTTC. As protein: CASRPLGGLDGGYTF.

This clonotype showed up just a few times. V and J are TRBV7-6 and TRBJ2-5; a possible D gene is TRBD1 (6 bases). Germline loops: CDR1 SGHVS, CDR2 FNYEAQ. The CDR3 has 14 residues. Deletions cut 5 bases from V and 5 bases from J, with 15 bases between. The CDR3 sequence: CASSHDTGWETQYF. The CDR3 nucleotides are TGTGCCAGCAGCCACGATACAGGGTGGGAGACCCAGTACTTC.

This clonotype was observed a few times. The chain is built from TRBV5-6 and TRBJ2-3; possibly TRBD2 for D (6 bases). Germline-derived CDR1 and CDR2 are SGHDT and YYEEEE. V lost 1 base and J 10 bases, leaving 10 bases between the germline ends. This CDR3 is built from 12 residues. CDR3 nucleotides: TGTGCCAGCAGCTTGCCGTCTAGCGCGCAGTATTTT. Residues: CASSLPSSAQYF.

The chain combines TRBV6-5 with TRBJ1-1; D is perhaps TRBD1 (6 bases). The length of the CDR3 is 14 residues. CDR1 is MNHEY and CDR2 is SVGAGI in the germline V gene. V gave up 4 bases and J gave up 7 bases, with 16 bases separating them. DNA for the CDR3: TGTGCCAGCAGTTGGGCCTTGGGGGCAGGTGAAGCTTTCTTT. It codes for CASSWALGAGEAFF.

The sample holds many counts of this clonotype. The CDR3 nucleotides read TGTGCCAGATGGGGCTCCCCATCCGGGACTAGCGGGAGGGCCGATTCACCGGATACGCAGTATTTT. It codes for CARWGSPSGTSGRADSPDTQYF. This rearrangement joins TRBV7-2 to TRBJ2-3; 16 bases are a match to TRBD2. Germline CDR1 and CDR2: SGHTA and FQGNSA. Trimming at V came to 9 bases and at J to 6 bases, leaving 27 bases not matched to a gene. The CDR3 sequence is 22 residues long.

The chain combines TRBV7-9 with TRBJ1-3; 7 bases agree with TRBD1. Germline V gives CDR1 SEHNR, CDR2 FQNEAQ (reference sequence). With V trimmed by 3 bases and J by 0 bases, 2 bases remained unmatched. This CDR3 has 15 residues. The CDR3 sequence is CASSFPGGSGNTIYF. Here the CDR3 DNA reads TGTGCCAGCAGCTTTCCAGGGGGCTCTGGAAACACCATATATTTT.

The rearrangement links TRBV7-9 to TRBJ2-1; 10 bases match TRBD2. Trimming at V came to 5 bases and at J to 8 bases, leaving 15 bases not matched to a gene. The CDR3 covers 17 residues. In germline, CDR1 is SEHNR, CDR2 FQNEAQ (reference sequence). CDR3 in DNA: TGTGCCAGCAGCCCCCGACTAGCGGGTTGGCAAGGACATGAGCAGTTCTTC. Translation gives CASSPRLAGWQGHEQFF. Full variable domain (missing parts from reference TRBV7-9 and TRBJ2-1): DTGVSQNPRHKITKRGQNVTFRCDPISEHNRLYWYRQTLGQGPEFLTYFQNEAQLEKSRLLSDRFSAERPKGSFSTLEIQRTEQGDSAMYLCASSPRLAGWQGHEQFFGPGTRLTVL.

This clonotype appeared a single time. This chain links TRBV6-2 or TRBV6-3 with TRBJ1-1; D uncertain. The V end lost 7 bases, the J end lost 3 bases, and 12 bases lay between the germline ends. Germline assignment: CDR1 MNHEY and CDR2 SVGEGT. The CDR3 loop spans 13 amino acids. The CDR3 bases are TGTGCCAGCACCCATTTCGTGGACACTGAAGCTTTCTTT. It yields the protein CASTHFVDTEAFF.

This clonotype was observed a few times. The chain joins TRBV27 to TRBJ2-1, with 8 bases lining up with TRBD2. V trimming: 8 bases; J trimming: 6 bases; junction bases outside the gene matches: 6. The CDR3 totals 13 residues. The germline V gene has CDR1 MNHEY and CDR2 SMNVEV (reference sequence). The CDR3 DNA reads as TGTGCCAGCCAGAAGCGGGGGAGCAATGAGCAGTTCTTC. Its protein product is CASQKRGSNEQFF.

The sample holds a few counts of this clonotype. V is TRBV11-2 and J is TRBJ1-2; D is possibly TRBD1 (5 bases). The CDR3 sequence is 15 residues long. Per the germline V gene, CDR1 is SGHAT and CDR2 is FQNNGV. V was pared by 5 bases and J by 8 bases, with 21 bases between. The CDR3 region is CASSPSWGVWGGYTF. The DNA of the CDR3 is TGTGCCAGCAGCCCGAGCTGGGGGGTTTGGGGAGGCTACACCTTC.

This chain joins TRBV6-1 and TRBJ2-3, with a tentative D call TRBD2 (5 bases). V lost 4 bases and J 5 bases, leaving 13 bases between the germline ends. Germline values: CDR1 MNHNS, CDR2 SASEGT. The CDR3 has 14 amino acids. The CDR3 bases are TGTGCCAGCAGTGCCCGGGGTGTCAGAGATACGCAGTATTTT. Translating gives CASSARGVRDTQYF.

This clonotype showed up just a few times. J is TRBJ2-7 and V is TRBV3-1; no definite D call. Germline V gene data show CDR1 as LGHDT and CDR2 as YNNKEL (reference sequence). This CDR3 has 14 amino acids. V shed 0 bases and J shed 4 bases, with 10 bases lying between them. CDR3 bases: TGTGCCAGCAGCCAAGACCCGGAGTCGTACGAGCAGTACTTC. Protein sequence: CASSQDPESYEQYF.

Only a few counts were recorded for this clonotype. The chain is built from TRBV11-2 and TRBJ2-5; D is uncertain. This CDR3 has 17 residues. Germline CDR1 SGHAT, CDR2 FQNNGV. Between the trimmed V and J ends, which lost 1 base and 3 bases, there was a span of 18 bases. In DNA form, the CDR3 reads TGTGCCAGCAGCTTAGGGGGTTTGGCGTTAGGGAAAGAGACCCAGTACTTC. As protein: CASSLGGLALGKETQYF.

The CDR3 sequence is CASRARASTEAFF. For the CDR3, the DNA is TGTGCCAGCAGAGCCCGGGCTTCTACTGAAGCTTTCTTT. V and J are TRBV2 and TRBJ1-1; D call uncertain. V shed 6 bases and J shed 5 bases, with 13 bases lying between them. The CDR3 has 13 residues. CDR1 is SNHLY, CDR2 FYNNEI, per germline. Full variable domain (missing parts from reference TRBV2 and TRBJ1-1): EPEVTQTPSHQVTQMGQEVILRCVPISNHLYFYWYRQILGQKVEFLVSFYNNEISEKSEIFDDQFSVERPDGSNFTLKIRSTKLEDSAMYFCASRARASTEAFFGQGTRLTVV.